This T cell receptor beta chain was documented in a study of blood T cell repertoires in COVID-19. Study context: Samples of COVID-19 (acute and convalescent) were obtained from the United States, Italy and Spain. From T cells, B-cell-depleted T cells, or PBMCs came the material, which was cDNA or gDNA.

The repertoire was sequenced with immunoSEQ multiplex PCR; TCRdb's copy has only in-frame clones and lacks some. This table has over 150,000 clones, about four fifths appearing once. V was pared by 0 bases and J by 1 base, with 8 bases of the junction left unmatched. The length of the CDR3 is 17 residues. CDR1 and CDR2 from the germline V gene are MDHEN and SYDVKM. The sample consisted of peripheral blood. The TCR was taken from a woman aged 70-85 years who had recovered from COVID-19. The V call is TRBV28, the J call TRBJ1-2, with 7 bases fitting TRBD1. The CDR3 bases are TGTGCCAGCAGTTTATGGTCAGGGGGGTCCCTTAACTATGGCTACACCTTC. It encodes CASSLWSGGSLNYGYTF.